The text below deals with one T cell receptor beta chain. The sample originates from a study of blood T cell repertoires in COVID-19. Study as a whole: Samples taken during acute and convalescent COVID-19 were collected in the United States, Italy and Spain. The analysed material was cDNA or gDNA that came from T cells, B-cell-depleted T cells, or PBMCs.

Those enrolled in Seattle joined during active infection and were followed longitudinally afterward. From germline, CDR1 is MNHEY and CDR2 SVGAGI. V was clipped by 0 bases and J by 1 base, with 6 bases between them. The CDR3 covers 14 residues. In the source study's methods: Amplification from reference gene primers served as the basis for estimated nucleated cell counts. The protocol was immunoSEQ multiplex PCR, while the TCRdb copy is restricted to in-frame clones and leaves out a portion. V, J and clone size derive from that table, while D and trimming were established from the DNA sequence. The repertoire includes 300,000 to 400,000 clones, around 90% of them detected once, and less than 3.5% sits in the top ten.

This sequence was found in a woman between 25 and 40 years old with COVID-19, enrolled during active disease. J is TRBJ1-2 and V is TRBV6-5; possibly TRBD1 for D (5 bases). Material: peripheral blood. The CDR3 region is CASSYSDSNYGYTF. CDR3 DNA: TGTGCCAGCAGTTACTCCGACAGTAACTATGGCTACACCTTC.